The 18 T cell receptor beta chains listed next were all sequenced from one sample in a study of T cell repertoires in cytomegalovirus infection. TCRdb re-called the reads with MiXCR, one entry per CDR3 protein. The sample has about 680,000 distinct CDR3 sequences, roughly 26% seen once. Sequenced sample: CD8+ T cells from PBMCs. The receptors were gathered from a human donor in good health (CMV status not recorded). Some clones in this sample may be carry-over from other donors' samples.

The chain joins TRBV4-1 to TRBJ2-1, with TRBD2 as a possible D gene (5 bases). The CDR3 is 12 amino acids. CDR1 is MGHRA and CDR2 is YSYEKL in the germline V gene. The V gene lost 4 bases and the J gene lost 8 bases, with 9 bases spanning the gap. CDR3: CASSPPSYEQFF. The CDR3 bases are TGCGCCAGCAGCCCCCCTAGCTATGAGCAGTTCTTC.

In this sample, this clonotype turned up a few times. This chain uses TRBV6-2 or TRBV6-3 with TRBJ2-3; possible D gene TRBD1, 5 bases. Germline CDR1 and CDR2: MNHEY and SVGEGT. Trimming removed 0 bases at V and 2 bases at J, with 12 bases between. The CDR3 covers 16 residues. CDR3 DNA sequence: TGTGCCAGCAGTTACTCCGCGGAACAGGCCACAGATACGCAGTATTTT. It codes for CASSYSAEQATDTQYF.

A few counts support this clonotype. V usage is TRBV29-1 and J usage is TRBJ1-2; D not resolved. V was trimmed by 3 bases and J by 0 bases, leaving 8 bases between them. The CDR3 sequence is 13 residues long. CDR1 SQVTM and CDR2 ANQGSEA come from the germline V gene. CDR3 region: CSVDLPTNYGYTF. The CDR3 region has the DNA TGCAGCGTTGATCTCCCTACTAACTATGGCTACACCTTC. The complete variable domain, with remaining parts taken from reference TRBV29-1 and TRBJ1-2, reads SAVISQKPSRDICQRGTSLTIQCQVDSQVTMMFWYRQQPGQSLTLIATANQGSEATYESGFVIDKFPISRPNLTFSTLTVSNMSPEDSSIYLCSVDLPTNYGYTFGSGTRLTVV.

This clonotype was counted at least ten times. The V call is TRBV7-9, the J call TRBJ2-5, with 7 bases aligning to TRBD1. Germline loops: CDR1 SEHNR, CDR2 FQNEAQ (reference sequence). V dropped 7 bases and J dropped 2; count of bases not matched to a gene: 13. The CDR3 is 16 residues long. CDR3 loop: CASNYPLGQRQETQYF. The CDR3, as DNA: TGTGCCAGCAATTACCCCCTGGGACAGCGACAAGAGACCCAGTACTTC. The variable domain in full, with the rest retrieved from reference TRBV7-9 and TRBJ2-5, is DTGVSQNPRHKITKRGQNVTFRCDPISEHNRLYWYRQTLGQGPEFLTYFQNEAQLEKSRLLSDRFSAERPKGSFSTLEIQRTEQGDSAMYLCASNYPLGQRQETQYFGPGTRLLVL.

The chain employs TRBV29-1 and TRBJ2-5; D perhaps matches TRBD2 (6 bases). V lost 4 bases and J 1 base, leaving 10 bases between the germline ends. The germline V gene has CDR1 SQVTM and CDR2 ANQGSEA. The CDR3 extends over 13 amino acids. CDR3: CSVAGGTQETQYF. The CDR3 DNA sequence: TGCAGCGTTGCCGGAGGGACCCAAGAGACCCAGTACTTC.

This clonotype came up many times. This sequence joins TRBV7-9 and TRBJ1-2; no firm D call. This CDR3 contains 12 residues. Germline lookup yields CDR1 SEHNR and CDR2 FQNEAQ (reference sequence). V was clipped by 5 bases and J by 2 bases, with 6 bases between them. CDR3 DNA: TGTGCCAGCAGCGTGGACAACTATGGCTACACCTTC. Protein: CASSVDNYGYTF.

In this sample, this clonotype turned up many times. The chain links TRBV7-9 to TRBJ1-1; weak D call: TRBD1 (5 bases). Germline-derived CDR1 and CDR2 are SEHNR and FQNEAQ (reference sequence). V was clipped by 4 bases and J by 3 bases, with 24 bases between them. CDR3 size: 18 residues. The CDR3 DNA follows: TGTGCCAGCAGCTCAACACACTTGACATGGGGGAGGGACACTGAAGCTTTCTTT. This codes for CASSSTHLTWGRDTEAFF.

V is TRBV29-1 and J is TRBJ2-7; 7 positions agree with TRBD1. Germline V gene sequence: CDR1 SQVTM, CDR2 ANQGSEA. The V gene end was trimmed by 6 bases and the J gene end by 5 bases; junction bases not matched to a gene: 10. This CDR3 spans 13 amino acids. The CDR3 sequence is CSVVTGYDHEQYF. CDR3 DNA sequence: TGCAGCGTCGTGACAGGGTACGATCACGAGCAGTACTTC.

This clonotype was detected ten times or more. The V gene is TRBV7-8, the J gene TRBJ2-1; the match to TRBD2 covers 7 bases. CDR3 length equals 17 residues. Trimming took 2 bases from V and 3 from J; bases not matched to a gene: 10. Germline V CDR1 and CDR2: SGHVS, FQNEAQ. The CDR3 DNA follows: TGTGCCAGCAGCTTAAGTCGGCGGGGGATGTACTACAATGAGCAGTTCTTC. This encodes CASSLSRRGMYYNEQFF.

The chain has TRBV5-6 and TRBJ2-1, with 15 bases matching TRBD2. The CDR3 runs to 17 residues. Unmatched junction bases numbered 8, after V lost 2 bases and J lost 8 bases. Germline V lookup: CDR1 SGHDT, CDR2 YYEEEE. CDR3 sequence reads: CASSFWTSGGAMDEQFF. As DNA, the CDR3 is TGTGCCAGCAGCTTCTGGACTAGCGGGGGGGCCATGGATGAGCAGTTCTTC.

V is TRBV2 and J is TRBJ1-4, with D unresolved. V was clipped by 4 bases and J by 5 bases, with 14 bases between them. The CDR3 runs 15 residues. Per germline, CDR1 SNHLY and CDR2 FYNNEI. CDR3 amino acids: CASSGQDHPNEKLFF. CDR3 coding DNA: TGTGCCAGCAGTGGCCAGGACCACCCCAATGAAAAACTGTTTTTT. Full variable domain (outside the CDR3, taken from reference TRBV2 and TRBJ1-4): EPEVTQTPSHQVTQMGQEVILRCVPISNHLYFYWYRQILGQKVEFLVSFYNNEISEKSEIFDDQFSVERPDGSNFTLKIRSTKLEDSAMYFCASSGQDHPNEKLFFGSGTQLSVL.

The CDR3 sequence: CATNSAGSSTDTQYF. The CDR3 DNA reads TGTGCCACCAACTCAGCGGGCTCTAGCACAGATACGCAGTATTTT. The chain is built from TRBV24-1 and TRBJ2-3; possibly TRBD2 for D (6 bases). From germline, CDR1 is KGHDR and CDR2 SFDVKD. The CDR3 is 15 amino acids. V was clipped by 8 bases and J by 0 bases, with 14 bases between them.

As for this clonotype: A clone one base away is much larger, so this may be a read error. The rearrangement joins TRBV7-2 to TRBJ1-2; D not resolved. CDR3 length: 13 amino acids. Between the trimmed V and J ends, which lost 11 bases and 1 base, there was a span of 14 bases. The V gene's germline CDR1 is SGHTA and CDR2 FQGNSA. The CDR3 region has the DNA TGTGCCGAGGTGGAGCCATATAACTATGGCTACACCTTC. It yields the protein CAEVEPYNYGYTF.

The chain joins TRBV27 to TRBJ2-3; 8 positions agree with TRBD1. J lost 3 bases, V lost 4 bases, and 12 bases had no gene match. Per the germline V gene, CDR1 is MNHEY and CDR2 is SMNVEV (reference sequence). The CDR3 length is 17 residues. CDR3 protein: CASSSGWDRRGTDTQYF. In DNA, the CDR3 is TGTGCCAGCAGTTCCGGGTGGGACAGGCGAGGGACAGATACGCAGTATTTT.

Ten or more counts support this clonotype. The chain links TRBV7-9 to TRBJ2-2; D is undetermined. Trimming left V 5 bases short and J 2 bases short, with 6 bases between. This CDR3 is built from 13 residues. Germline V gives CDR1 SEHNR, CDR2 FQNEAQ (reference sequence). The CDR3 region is CASSPVNTGELFF. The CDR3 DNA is TGTGCCAGCAGCCCGGTTAACACCGGGGAGCTGTTTTTT.

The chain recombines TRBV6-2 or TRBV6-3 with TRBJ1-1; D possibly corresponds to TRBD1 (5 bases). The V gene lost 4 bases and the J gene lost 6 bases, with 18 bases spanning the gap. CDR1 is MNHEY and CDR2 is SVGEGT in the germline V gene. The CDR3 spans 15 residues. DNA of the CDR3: TGTGCCAGCAGTTGGGGCGCGCACCTGAAAGCTGAAGCTTTCTTT. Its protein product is CASSWGAHLKAEAFF.

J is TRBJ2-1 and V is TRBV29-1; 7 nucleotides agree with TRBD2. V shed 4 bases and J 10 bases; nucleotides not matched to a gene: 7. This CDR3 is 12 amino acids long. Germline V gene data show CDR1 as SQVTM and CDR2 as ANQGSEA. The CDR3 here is CSVGGGEVEQFF. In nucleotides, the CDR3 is TGCAGCGTTGGGGGAGGGGAAGTCGAGCAGTTCTTC.

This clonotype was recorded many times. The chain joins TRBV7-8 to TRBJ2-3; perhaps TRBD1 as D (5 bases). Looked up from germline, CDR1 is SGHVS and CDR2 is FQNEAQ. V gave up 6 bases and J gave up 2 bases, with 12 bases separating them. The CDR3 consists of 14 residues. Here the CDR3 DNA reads TGTGCCAGCAGACGACAGTACCTCACAGATACGCAGTATTTT. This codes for CASRRQYLTDTQYF.